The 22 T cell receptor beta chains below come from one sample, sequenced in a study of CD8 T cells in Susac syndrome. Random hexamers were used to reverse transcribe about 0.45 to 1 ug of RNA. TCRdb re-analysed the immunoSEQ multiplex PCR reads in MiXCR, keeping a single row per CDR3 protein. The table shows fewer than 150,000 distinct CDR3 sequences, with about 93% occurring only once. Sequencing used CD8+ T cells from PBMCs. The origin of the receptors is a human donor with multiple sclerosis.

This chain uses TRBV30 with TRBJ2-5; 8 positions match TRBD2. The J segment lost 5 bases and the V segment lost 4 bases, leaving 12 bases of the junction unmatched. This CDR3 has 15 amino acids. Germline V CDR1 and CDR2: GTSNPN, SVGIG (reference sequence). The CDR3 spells CAWILLSGSWETQYF. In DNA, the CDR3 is TGTGCCTGGATCCTCCTAAGCGGGAGTTGGGAGACCCAGTACTTC.

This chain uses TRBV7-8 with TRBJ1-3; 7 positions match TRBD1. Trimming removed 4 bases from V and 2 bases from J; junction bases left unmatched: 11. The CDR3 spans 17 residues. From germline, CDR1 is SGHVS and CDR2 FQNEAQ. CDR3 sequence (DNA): TGTGCCAGCAGCTCAATCTCGACAGGGACGCCTGGAAACACCATATATTTT. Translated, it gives CASSSISTGTPGNTIYF. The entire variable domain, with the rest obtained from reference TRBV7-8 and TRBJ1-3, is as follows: GAGVSQSPRYKVAKRGQDVALRCDPISGHVSLFWYQQALGQGPEFLTYFQNEAQLDKSGLPSDRFFAERPEGSVSTLKIQRTQQEDSAVYLCASSSISTGTPGNTIYFGEGSWLTVV.

CDR3 residues: CAWSTGQGARGYTF. The CDR3 coding sequence is TGTGCCTGGAGTACGGGACAGGGGGCTCGTGGCTACACCTTC. The chain links TRBV30 to TRBJ1-2, with 12 bases lining up with TRBD1. V shed 2 bases and J 7 bases; nucleotides not matched to a gene: 5. Germline V gene data show CDR1 as GTSNPN and CDR2 as SVGIG (reference sequence). This CDR3 is built from 14 residues.

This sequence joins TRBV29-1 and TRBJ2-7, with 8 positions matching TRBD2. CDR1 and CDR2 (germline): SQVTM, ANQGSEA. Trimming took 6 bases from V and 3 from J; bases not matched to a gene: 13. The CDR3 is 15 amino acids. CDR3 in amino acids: CSVAGGLAGSYEQYF. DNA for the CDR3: TGCAGCGTCGCCGGGGGGCTAGCGGGCAGCTACGAGCAGTACTTC.

The chain's CDR3 is CATSDGGLADNEQFF. CDR3 bases: TGTGCCACCAGTGATGGCGGACTAGCGGATAATGAGCAGTTCTTC. V is TRBV24-1 and J is TRBJ2-1; 10 bases align to TRBD2. The germline V gene has CDR1 KGHDR and CDR2 SFDVKD. V lost 3 bases and J lost 7; bases outside the gene matches: 5. This CDR3 has 15 residues.

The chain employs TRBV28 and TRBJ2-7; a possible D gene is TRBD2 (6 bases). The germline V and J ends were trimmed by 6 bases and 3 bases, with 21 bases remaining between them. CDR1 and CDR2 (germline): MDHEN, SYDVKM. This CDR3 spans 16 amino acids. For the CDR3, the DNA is TGTGCCAGCAGCAACGCTACGGGACTGTTTATCTACGAGCAGTACTTC. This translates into CASSNATGLFIYEQYF.

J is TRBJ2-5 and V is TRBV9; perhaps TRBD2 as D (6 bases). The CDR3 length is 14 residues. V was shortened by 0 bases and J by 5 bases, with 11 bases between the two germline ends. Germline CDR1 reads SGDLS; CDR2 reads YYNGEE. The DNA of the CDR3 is TGTGCCAGCAGCGTAGGGCCGGGAGTGGAGACCCAGTACTTC. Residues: CASSVGPGVETQYF.

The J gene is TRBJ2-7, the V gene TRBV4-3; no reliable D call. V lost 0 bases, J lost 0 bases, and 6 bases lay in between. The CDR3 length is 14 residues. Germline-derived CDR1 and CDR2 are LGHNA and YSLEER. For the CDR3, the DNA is TGCGCCAGCAGCCAAGAAGTGAGCTCCTACGAGCAGTACTTC. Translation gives CASSQEVSSYEQYF.

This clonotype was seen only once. This chain's CDR3 is CASSTQGWGNQPQHF. The CDR3 DNA sequence: TGTGCCAGCAGCACACAGGGATGGGGCAATCAGCCCCAGCATTTT. The genes are TRBV27 and TRBJ1-5; maybe TRBD1 (6 bases). Germline V gene sequence: CDR1 MNHEY, CDR2 SMNVEV (reference sequence). The CDR3 extends over 15 amino acids. With 6 bases removed from V and 2 bases from J, the gap between germline ends came to 14 bases.

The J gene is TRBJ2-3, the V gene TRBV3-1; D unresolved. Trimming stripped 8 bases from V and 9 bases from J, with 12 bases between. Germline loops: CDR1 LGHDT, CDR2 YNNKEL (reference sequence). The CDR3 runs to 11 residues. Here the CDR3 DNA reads TGTGCCAGCTCCGGCGGCAAAACGCAGTATTTT. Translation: CASSGGKTQYF.

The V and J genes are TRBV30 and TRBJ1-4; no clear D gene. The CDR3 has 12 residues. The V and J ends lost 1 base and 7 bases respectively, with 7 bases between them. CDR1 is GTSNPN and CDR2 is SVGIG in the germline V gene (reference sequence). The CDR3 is CAWSDIGEKLFF. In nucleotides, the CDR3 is TGTGCCTGGAGTGACATTGGTGAAAAACTGTTTTTT.

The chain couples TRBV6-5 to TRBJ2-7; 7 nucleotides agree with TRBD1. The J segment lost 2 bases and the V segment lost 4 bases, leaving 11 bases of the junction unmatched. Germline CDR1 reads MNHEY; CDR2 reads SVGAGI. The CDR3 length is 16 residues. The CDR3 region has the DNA TGTGCCAGCAGTTTATCCGGGACAGCGCACACCTACGAGCAGTACTTC. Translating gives CASSLSGTAHTYEQYF.

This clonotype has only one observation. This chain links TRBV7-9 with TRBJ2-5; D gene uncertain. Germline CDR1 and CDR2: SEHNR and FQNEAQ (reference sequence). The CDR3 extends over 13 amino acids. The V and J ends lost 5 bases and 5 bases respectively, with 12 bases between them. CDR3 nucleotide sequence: TGTGCCAGCAGCCCGCCTAGGATGGAGACCCAGTACTTC. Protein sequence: CASSPPRMETQYF. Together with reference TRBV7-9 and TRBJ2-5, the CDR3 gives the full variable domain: DTGVSQNPRHKITKRGQNVTFRCDPISEHNRLYWYRQTLGQGPEFLTYFQNEAQLEKSRLLSDRFSAERPKGSFSTLEIQRTEQGDSAMYLCASSPPRMETQYFGPGTRLLVL.

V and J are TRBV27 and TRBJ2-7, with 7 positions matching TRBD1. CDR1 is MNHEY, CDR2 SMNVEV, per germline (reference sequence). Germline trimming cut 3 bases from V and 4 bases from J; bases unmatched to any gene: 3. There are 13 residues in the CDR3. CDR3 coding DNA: TGTGCCAGCAGTTTGGGACAGTTTTACGAGCAGTACTTC. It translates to CASSLGQFYEQYF.

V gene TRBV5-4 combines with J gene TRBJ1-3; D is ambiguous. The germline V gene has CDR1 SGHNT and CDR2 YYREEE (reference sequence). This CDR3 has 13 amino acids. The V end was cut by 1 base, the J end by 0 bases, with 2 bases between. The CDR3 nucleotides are TGTGCCAGCAGCTTGATCTCTGGAAACACCATATATTTT. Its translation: CASSLISGNTIYF.

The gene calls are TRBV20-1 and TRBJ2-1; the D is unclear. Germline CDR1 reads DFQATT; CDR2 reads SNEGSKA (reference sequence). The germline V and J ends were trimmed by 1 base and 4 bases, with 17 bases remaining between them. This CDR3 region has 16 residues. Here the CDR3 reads CSARVRLLGSYNEQFF. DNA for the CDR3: TGCAGTGCTAGAGTTCGACTCCTCGGATCATACAATGAGCAGTTCTTC.

CDR3 DNA sequence: TGTGCCAGCAGCGTTACCTCAGGGCGGGGAACTGAAGCTTTCTTT. It yields the protein CASSVTSGRGTEAFF. This chain connects TRBV9 to TRBJ1-1; a weak D match, TRBD1 (5 bases). Germline V gives CDR1 SGDLS, CDR2 YYNGEE. The V and J ends lost 2 bases and 5 bases respectively, with 16 bases between them. The CDR3 contains 15 residues.

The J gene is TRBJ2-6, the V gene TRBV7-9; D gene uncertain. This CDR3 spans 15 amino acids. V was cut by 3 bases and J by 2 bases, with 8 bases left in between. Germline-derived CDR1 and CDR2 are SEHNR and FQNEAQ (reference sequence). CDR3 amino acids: CASSFRDPGANVLTF. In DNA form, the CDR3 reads TGTGCCAGCAGCTTTAGGGATCCTGGGGCCAACGTCCTGACTTTC.

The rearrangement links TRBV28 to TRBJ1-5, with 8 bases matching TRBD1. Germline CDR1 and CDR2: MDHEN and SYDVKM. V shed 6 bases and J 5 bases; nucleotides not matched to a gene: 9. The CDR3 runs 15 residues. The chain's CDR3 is CASSQGQGIYQPQHF. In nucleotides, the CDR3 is TGTGCCAGCAGCCAAGGACAGGGTATCTATCAGCCCCAGCATTTT.

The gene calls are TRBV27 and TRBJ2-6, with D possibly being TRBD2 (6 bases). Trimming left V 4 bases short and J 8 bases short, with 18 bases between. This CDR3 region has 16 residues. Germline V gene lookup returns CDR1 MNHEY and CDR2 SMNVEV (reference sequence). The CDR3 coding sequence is TGTGCCAGCAGTTCCCTGGGAGGTATGGGTTCCAACGTCCTGACTTTC. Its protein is CASSSLGGMGSNVLTF. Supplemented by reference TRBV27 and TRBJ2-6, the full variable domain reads EAQVTQNPRYLITVTGKKLTVTCSQNMNHEYMSWYRQDPGLGLRQIYYSMNVEVTDKGDVPEGYKVSRKEKRNFPLILESPSPNQTSLYFCASSSLGGMGSNVLTFGAGSRLTVL.

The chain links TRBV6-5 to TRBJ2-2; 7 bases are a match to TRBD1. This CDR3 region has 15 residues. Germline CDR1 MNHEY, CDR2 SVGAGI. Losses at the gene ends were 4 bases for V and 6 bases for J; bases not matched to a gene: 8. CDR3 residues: CASSSRTQGAGELFF. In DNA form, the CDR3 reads TGTGCCAGCAGTTCCCGGACCCAGGGGGCCGGGGAGCTGTTTTTT.

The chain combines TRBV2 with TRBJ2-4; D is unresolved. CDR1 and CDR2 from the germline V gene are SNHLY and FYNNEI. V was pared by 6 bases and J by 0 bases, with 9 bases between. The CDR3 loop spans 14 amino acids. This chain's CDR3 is CASSLTEAKNIQYF. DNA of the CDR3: TGTGCCAGCAGCCTGACCGAAGCCAAAAACATTCAGTACTTC.